This T cell receptor (beta chain) was recorded in a study of identifying expanded T cells in peripheral blood (dated by TCRdb to 2018 to 2020). For context, the study as a whole: Technical replicates were generated by sequencing separate aliquots of the same genomic DNA pool, and four replicates were compared pairwise.

This clone was counted between two and nine times. What this receptor recognizes is not known. No base-level quality is on record; no much larger clone is a single base apart. What the authors observed across the whole study: For all healthy donors, the variance in clone template counts between roughly 2-week samples rose significantly as total template count increased. The binomial model flagged roughly 1.2 differentially abundant clones between technical replicates but 15 to 17 over roughly two weeks and approximately 18 over about four weeks. The beta-binomial model significantly reduced the number of clones called differentially abundant and the false-positive rate across all healthy-donor time intervals. The authors expected that over much longer intervals, such as months to years, biological variance in healthy repertoires might increase even further.

The CDR3 goes from the cysteine to the phenylalanine over 16 residues. The only DNA kept is the CDR3, 48 bases in frame from the first base. Based on the germline V gene, the CDR1 and CDR2 sequences are SQVTM and ANQGSEA. V is cut by 5 bases and J by 0 bases, and the space between the germline ends is 14 bases. TCRbeta CDR3 regions were profiled with the immunoSEQ Assay using bias-controlled multiplex PCR amplification of genomic DNA. On the authors' methods: To quantify the absolute abundance of each unique TCRbeta CDR3 region, the sequences were collapsed and filtered. Two models were used to test differential abundance: a binomial model (Fisher-equivalent) and a beta-binomial model that adds time-dependent variance fitted from healthy donors. Clones with fewer than 5 combined templates were excluded, and clones with Benjamini-Hochberg FDR below 0.01 were called differentially abundant. Using the form v = (b*log(k)+a)^2, the beta-binomial variance was modeled as a function of the total template count across the two samples. TCRdb took over this immuneACCESS table, retaining in-frame rearrangements with V and J assigned. Such tables are incomplete; in checked studies, under half of the missing clones stem from an unresolved V gene, and the remainder is unexplained. The DNA was the basis for D and trimming; V, J and clone size are from that table. The table for this sample lists 90,000 or so clones; around 89% of them were counted only once. Clones ranked in the top ten supply around 19% of the sample.

No immune events, such as infections, were documented for the healthy donors during the collection period. Blood repertoires from healthy donors were used as a training cohort for calibrating time-dependent variance in a beta-binomial model of differential abundance of T-cell clones. The training cohort comprised 10 or so healthy donors, 3 female and 7 male. On average the donors were approximately 43 years old, and their ages spanned roughly 29 to 70 years. Obtained from a commercial supplier, whole blood was collected from each healthy donor at three time points set 2 to 3 weeks apart. Genomic DNA was extracted from unsorted whole blood for immunosequencing.

Sequenced material: blood. This TCR came from a person between 18 and 75 years old in good health. The receptor chain draws on TRBV29-1 and TRBJ2-6; a tentative D call is TRBD2 (5 bases match). The base sequence is TGCAGCGTTTTCGTTGGGGAGCTCTCTGGGGCCAACGTCCTGACTTTC. It specifies CSVFVGELSGANVLTF. The CDR3 plus the reference TRBV29-1 and TRBJ2-6 genes for the other parts give the full variable domain: SAVISQKPSRDICQRGTSLTIQCQVDSQVTMMFWYRQQPGQSLTLIATANQGSEATYESGFVIDKFPISRPNLTFSTLTVSNMSPEDSSIYLCSVFVGELSGANVLTFGAGSRLTVL.